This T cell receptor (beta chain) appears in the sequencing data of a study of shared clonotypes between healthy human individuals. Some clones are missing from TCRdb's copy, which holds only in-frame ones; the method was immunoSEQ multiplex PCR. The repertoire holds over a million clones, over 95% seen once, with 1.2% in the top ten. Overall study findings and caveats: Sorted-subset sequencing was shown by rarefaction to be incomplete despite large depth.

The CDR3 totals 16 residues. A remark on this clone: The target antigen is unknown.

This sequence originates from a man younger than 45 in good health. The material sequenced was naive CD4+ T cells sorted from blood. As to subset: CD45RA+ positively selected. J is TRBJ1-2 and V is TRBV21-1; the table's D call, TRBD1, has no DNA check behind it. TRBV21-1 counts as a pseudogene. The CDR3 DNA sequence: TGTGCCAGCAGCAAAGTTAACAGGGTACGTAACTATGGCTACACCTTC. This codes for CASSKVNRVRNYGYTF.